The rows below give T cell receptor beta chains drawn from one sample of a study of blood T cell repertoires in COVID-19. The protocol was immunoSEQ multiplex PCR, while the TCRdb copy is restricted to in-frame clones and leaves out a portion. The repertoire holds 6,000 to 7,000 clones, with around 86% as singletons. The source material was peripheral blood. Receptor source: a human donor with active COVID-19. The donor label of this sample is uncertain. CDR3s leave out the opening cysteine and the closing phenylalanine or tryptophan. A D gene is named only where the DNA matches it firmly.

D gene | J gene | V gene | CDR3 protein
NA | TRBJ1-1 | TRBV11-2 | ASSLVRFMNTEAF
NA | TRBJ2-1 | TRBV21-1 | ASSKLPTGEGFYNEQF
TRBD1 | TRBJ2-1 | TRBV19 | ASSILGTGIYNEQF
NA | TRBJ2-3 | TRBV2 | ASSPLERASTDTQY
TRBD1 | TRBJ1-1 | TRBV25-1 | ASIGGDGAF
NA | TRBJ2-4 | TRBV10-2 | ASSEPGDIQY
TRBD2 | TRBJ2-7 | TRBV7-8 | ASSFGGSRSYEQY
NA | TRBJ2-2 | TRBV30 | AWSGGRTGELF
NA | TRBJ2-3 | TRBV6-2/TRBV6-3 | ASSLGTAGVDTQY
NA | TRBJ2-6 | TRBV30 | AWSQDFSGANVLT
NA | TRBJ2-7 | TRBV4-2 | ASSQVLNGRVAYEQY
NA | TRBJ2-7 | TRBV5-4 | ATSQQGSYEQY
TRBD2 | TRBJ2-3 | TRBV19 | ATLPLAGSTDTQY
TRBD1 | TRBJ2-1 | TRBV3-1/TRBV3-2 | ASSPNIRQGEVEQF
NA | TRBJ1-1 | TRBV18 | ASSPYRDTEAF
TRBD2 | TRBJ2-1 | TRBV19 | ASSFLAGGYNEQF
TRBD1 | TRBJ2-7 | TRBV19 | ASSTSDRAPYEQY
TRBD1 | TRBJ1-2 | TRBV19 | ASSIPGTDYGYT
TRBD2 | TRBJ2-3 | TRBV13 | ASSHVVSAGGRTDTQY
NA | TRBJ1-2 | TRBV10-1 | ASTSWGVYGYT
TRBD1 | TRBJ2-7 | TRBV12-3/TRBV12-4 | ASSPGQGHEQY
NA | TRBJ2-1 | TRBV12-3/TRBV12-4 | ASRTYRDEQF
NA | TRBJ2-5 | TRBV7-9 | ASSRRGLETQY
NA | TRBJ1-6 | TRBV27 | ASSRTVKSSPLH
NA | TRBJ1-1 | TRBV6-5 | ASSLTGLGNTEAF
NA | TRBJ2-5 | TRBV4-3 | ASSQTGRSETQY
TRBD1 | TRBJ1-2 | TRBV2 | ASSEKGTGVQNGYT
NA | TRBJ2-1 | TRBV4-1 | ASSQGGFSYNEQF
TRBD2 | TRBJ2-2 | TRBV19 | ASHGTSGRFTGELF
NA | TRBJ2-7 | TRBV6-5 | ASSPLTGNYEQY
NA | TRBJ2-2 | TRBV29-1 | SALTGPNTGELF
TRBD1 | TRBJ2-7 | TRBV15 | ATSRTDRDYEQY
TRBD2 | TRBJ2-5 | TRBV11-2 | ASRSGSVETQY
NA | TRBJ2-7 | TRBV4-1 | ASSQDLGTPYYEQY
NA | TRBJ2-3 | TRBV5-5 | ASTGLRPRTGADTQY
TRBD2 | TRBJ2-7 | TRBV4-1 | ASSHQMPSGGYEQY
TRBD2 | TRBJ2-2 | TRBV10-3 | AISRGSAGELF